What follows are 21 T cell receptor beta chains derived from one specimen sequenced in a study of blood T cell repertoires in COVID-19 (dated by TCRdb to about 2020). To prepare the library, the immunoSEQ multiplex PCR assay was applied. Held by TCRdb, this immuneACCESS table contains in-frame sequences only and omits some clones. Under half of the omission traces to an unresolved V gene where checked; the cause of the rest is unknown. The sample data list a few hundred thousand clones, and roughly 88% of these were observed just once. 2% to 2.5% of the sample is in the top ten clones. Material: PBMCs or T cells enriched from blood (not recorded which). The source is a woman between 40 and 55 years old with acute COVID-19.

This clone came up a few times. The gene calls are TRBV6-5 and TRBJ1-5; 9 nucleotides match TRBD1. Germline V lookup: CDR1 MNHEY, CDR2 SVGAGI. There are 14 residues in the CDR3. V shed 4 bases, J shed 5 bases, and the junction held 3 bases outside the gene matches. The CDR3 loop reads CASSWDRDHQPQHF. CDR3 nucleotide sequence: TGTGCCAGCAGTTGGGACAGGGATCATCAGCCCCAGCATTTT.

The rearrangement links TRBV30 to TRBJ1-3; D gene unclear. The CDR3 loop spans 14 amino acids. Trimming pared 7 bases from V and 2 bases from J, leaving 15 bases between. The germline CDR1 and CDR2 sequences are GTSNPN and SVGIG (reference sequence). The CDR3 DNA is TGTGCCTCCCGGCCCCGGGAGGCTGGAAACACCATATATTTT. It specifies CASRPREAGNTIYF.

This clone was observed a handful of times. This rearrangement joins TRBV9 to TRBJ1-2, with D possibly being TRBD1 (6 bases). In germline, CDR1 is SGDLS, CDR2 YYNGEE. The CDR3 runs to 17 residues. V was clipped by 0 bases and J by 7 bases, with 22 bases between them. The CDR3 DNA sequence: TGTGCCAGCAGCGTAGGCCCTTGGACAGTCAATAGCCCTGGCTACACCTTC. Its translation: CASSVGPWTVNSPGYTF.

The V and J genes are TRBV11-3 and TRBJ1-1, with 7 bases identical to TRBD1. The length of the CDR3 is 14 residues. Trimming at V came to 4 bases and at J to 2 bases, leaving 4 bases not matched to a gene. The V gene's germline CDR1 is SGHNT and CDR2 YENEEA. The CDR3 loop is CASSSGGINTEAFF. The CDR3 nucleotides are TGTGCCAGCAGCTCAGGGGGGATAAACACTGAAGCTTTCTTT. Variable domain in full (rest from reference TRBV11-3 and TRBJ1-1): EAGVVQSPRYKIIEKKQPVAFWCNPISGHNTLYWYLQNLGQGPELLIRYENEEAVDDSQLPKDRFSAERLKGVDSTLKIQPAELGDSAVYLCASSSGGINTEAFFGQGTRLTVV.

The V and J genes are TRBV5-6 and TRBJ1-1, with TRBD1 matching 11 bases. V lost 7 bases to trimming and J lost 5 bases; unmatched junction nucleotides: 13. CDR1 and CDR2 (germline): SGHDT, YYEEEE. This CDR3 has 16 residues. CDR3 protein: CASGLGTGGRLTEAFF. CDR3 bases: TGTGCCAGCGGGCTTGGGACAGGGGGTAGGTTGACTGAAGCTTTCTTT.

This clone was counted between two and nine times. The gene calls are TRBV2 and TRBJ2-7, with 9 positions matching TRBD1. CDR1 and CDR2 (germline): SNHLY, FYNNEI. The CDR3 spans 14 residues. The trim removed 6 bases at V and 5 bases at J, leaving 8 bases unmatched. CDR3 protein: CASREPGQGNEQYF. Here the CDR3 DNA reads TGTGCCAGCAGAGAACCGGGACAGGGCAACGAGCAGTACTTC.

The CDR3 DNA sequence: TGCGCCAGCAGCGAAGGACAGTCCGGTAATGAAAAACTGTTTTTT. This translates into CASSEGQSGNEKLFF. V and J are TRBV5-1 and TRBJ1-4; tentative D call: TRBD1 (6 bases). V shed 4 bases and J shed 4 bases, with 14 bases lying between them. Germline loops: CDR1 SGHRS, CDR2 YFSETQ. The CDR3 spans 15 residues.

The rearrangement joins TRBV27 to TRBJ1-5; no clear D gene. V was clipped by 3 bases and J by 1 base, with 7 bases between them. CDR3 size: 14 residues. CDR1 and CDR2 (germline): MNHEY, SMNVEV (reference sequence). The CDR3 here is CASSFGVSNQPQHF. As DNA, the CDR3 is TGTGCCAGCAGTTTCGGGGTAAGCAATCAGCCCCAGCATTTT.

This sequence joins TRBV9 and TRBJ2-1; TRBD2 agrees at 9 bases. The CDR3 covers 16 residues. CDR1 and CDR2 (germline): SGDLS, YYNGEE. The J segment lost 5 bases and the V segment lost 4 bases, leaving 10 bases of the junction unmatched. The CDR3, as DNA: TGTGCCAGCAGCTTAGCTACTAGCGGGTTAAACAATGAGCAGTTCTTC. The encoded protein is CASSLATSGLNNEQFF. Based on the CDR3 plus reference TRBV9 and TRBJ2-1, the full variable domain is DSGVTQTPKHLITATGQRVTLRCSPRSGDLSVYWYQQSLDQGLQFLIQYYNGEERAKGNILERFSAQQFPDLHSELNLSSLELGDSALYFCASSLATSGLNNEQFFGPGTRLTVL.

V is TRBV4-3 and J is TRBJ2-7, with 8 bases lining up with TRBD2. Germline V CDR1 and CDR2: LGHNA, YSLEER. With V trimmed by 1 base and J by 3 bases, 5 bases remained unmatched. The CDR3 runs 15 residues. Here the CDR3 reads CASSQVNGGDYEQYF. The DNA for the CDR3 is TGCGCCAGCAGCCAAGTGAACGGGGGGGACTACGAGCAGTACTTC.

The chain recombines TRBV16 with TRBJ2-4, with 11 nucleotides matching TRBD1. CDR3 size: 17 residues. Germline V gives CDR1 KGHSY, CDR2 FQNENV. The V segment lost 3 bases and the J segment 1 base; nucleotides outside the gene matches: 5. DNA of the CDR3: TGTGCCAGCAGCCACCGGGACAGGGGGGACGCCAAAAACATTCAGTACTTC. This gives the protein CASSHRDRGDAKNIQYF.

The chain has TRBV9 and TRBJ2-7; 9 bases are a match to TRBD2. The V gene end was trimmed by 3 bases and the J gene end by 3 bases; junction bases not matched to a gene: 7. Germline values: CDR1 SGDLS, CDR2 YYNGEE. This CDR3 is 15 amino acids long. This CDR3 reads CASSGSGGPLYEQYF. For the CDR3, the DNA is TGTGCCAGCAGCGGTAGCGGGGGACCTCTCTACGAGCAGTACTTC.

The chain couples TRBV6-1 to TRBJ1-2; 9 nucleotides agree with TRBD1. The CDR3 length is 12 residues. The V segment lost 2 bases and the J segment 12 bases; nucleotides outside the gene matches: 4. Looked up from germline, CDR1 is MNHNS and CDR2 is SASEGT. The CDR3 nucleotides are TGTGCCAGCAGTGAACCGGACAGGGGAAACACCTTC. It codes for CASSEPDRGNTF.

This clone showed up just a few times. The rearrangement links TRBV29-1 to TRBJ2-2; D is undetermined. Trimming shortened V by 4 bases and J by 5 bases, and 8 bases separated the two germline ends. Germline V gene sequence: CDR1 SQVTM, CDR2 ANQGSEA. The CDR3 is made up of 12 amino acids. CDR3 in DNA: TGCAGCGTTGTAACAGAGACCGGGGAGCTGTTTTTT. It encodes CSVVTETGELFF.

The J gene is TRBJ2-3, the V gene TRBV7-2; 9 bases map to TRBD1. The germline V gene has CDR1 SGHTA and CDR2 FQGNSA. V shed 4 bases, J shed 2 bases, and the junction held 7 bases outside the gene matches. CDR3 length: 16 residues. CDR3 sequence (DNA): TGTGCCAGCAGCTCGACAGGGGGGCAACCCACAGATACGCAGTATTTT. Its translation: CASSSTGGQPTDTQYF.

This chain uses TRBV5-6 with TRBJ2-7, with a possible D match to TRBD2 (7 bases). Germline V lookup: CDR1 SGHDT, CDR2 YYEEEE. The CDR3 sequence is 15 residues long. V was pared by 3 bases and J by 2 bases, with 15 bases between. CDR3 sequence (DNA): TGTGCCAGCAGCTCCACCTTGGGGGGGCCCTACGAGCAGTACGTC. Encoded protein: CASSSTLGGPYEQYV.

The chain is built from TRBV6-5 and TRBJ1-1; tentative D call: TRBD1 (5 bases). CDR1 and CDR2 (germline): MNHEY, SVGAGI. The V gene lost 0 bases and the J gene lost 5 bases, with 10 bases spanning the gap. There are 14 residues in the CDR3. Written as DNA, the CDR3 is TGTGCCAGCAGTTACTCCCGGGGGGATACTGAAGCTTTCTTT. Its protein is CASSYSRGDTEAFF.

The count of this clone is one. The J gene is TRBJ2-6, the V gene TRBV5-4, with 9 bases fitting TRBD2. Trimming took 5 bases from V and 4 from J; bases not matched to a gene: 4. The length of the CDR3 is 15 residues. Germline V CDR1 and CDR2: SGHNT, YYREEE (reference sequence). This CDR3 reads CASSIAGAGANVLTF. CDR3 in DNA: TGTGCCAGCAGTATAGCGGGAGCCGGGGCCAACGTCCTGACTTTC.

This sequence joins TRBV2 and TRBJ2-6, with a tentative D call TRBD1 (6 bases). This CDR3 region has 14 residues. The germline CDR1 and CDR2 sequences are SNHLY and FYNNEI. Trimming stripped 6 bases from V and 1 base from J, with 7 bases between. DNA for the CDR3: TGTGCCAGCAGGCAGGGGTCTGGGGCCAACGTCCTGACTTTC. Translation gives CASRQGSGANVLTF.

The rearrangement uses TRBV25-1 and TRBJ2-7; 9 bases are shared with TRBD2. The germline gives CDR1 MGHDK, CDR2 SYGVNS. J gave up 6 bases and V 7 bases, and 7 bases lay outside the gene matches. The CDR3 consists of 13 residues. The CDR3 DNA sequence: TGTGCCAGCATAGGGGGACTAGCCGGCGAGCAGTACTTC. Its translation is CASIGGLAGEQYF.

The V and J genes are TRBV30 and TRBJ2-2, with TRBD1 matching over 10 bases. The CDR3 consists of 19 residues. Per the germline V gene, CDR1 is GTSNPN and CDR2 is SVGIG (reference sequence). Trimming at V came to 2 bases and at J to 2 bases, leaving 14 bases not matched to a gene. CDR3 loop: CAWSYRDRGPRGNTGELFF. The CDR3, as DNA: TGTGCCTGGAGTTACCGGGACAGGGGCCCCCGGGGCAACACCGGGGAGCTGTTTTTT.